The clone carrying this T cell receptor (beta chain) has a count of ten or more. Germline V gene lookup returns CDR1 SGHRS and CDR2 YFSETQ. V was pared by 0 bases and J by 5 bases, with 10 bases between. The CDR3 covers 14 residues. This specimen belongs to a study of T cells in Graves' hyperthyroidism and ophthalmopathy. RNA transcripts provided the source from which TCR beta CDR3 regions were amplified. The TCR CDR3 was amplified in a first-round RT-PCR using the HTBI primer set. MiXCR was run by TCRdb on the multiplex PCR reads, yielding one entry per CDR3 protein. The data hold 500,000 to 800,000 distinct CDR3 sequences, with approximately 14% observed a single time.

The chain recombines TRBV5-1 with TRBJ2-3; D possibly corresponds to TRBD2 (6 bases). The specimen sequenced was blood. The receptor comes from a woman aged 45-60 years with Graves' ophthalmopathy. This chain's CDR3 is CASSLVAEGDTQYF. As DNA, the CDR3 is TGCGCCAGCAGCTTGGTGGCGGAGGGAGATACGCAGTATTTT.